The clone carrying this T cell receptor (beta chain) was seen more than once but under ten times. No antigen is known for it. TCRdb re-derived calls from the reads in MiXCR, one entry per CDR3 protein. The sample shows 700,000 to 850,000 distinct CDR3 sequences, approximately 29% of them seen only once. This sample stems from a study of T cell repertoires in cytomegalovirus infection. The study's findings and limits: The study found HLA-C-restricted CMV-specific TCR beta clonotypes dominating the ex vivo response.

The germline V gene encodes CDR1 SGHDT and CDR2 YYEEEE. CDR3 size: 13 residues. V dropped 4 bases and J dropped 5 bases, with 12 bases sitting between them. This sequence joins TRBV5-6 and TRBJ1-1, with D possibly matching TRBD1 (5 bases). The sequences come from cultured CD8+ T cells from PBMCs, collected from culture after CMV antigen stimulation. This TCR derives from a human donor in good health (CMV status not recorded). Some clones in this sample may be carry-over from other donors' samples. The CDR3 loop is CASSETDTTEAFF. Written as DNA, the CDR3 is TGTGCCAGCAGCGAGACAGATACTACTGAAGCTTTCTTT.